This T cell receptor (beta chain) was identified in a study of T cell repertoires in cytomegalovirus infection. TCRdb reprocessed the reads via MiXCR and lists one record per CDR3 protein. The table has roughly 700,000 distinct CDR3 sequences, around 31% seen once. Study-wide points: CMV-specific HLA-C-restricted TCR beta clonotypes dominated the ex vivo response.

In regard to this clonotype: No antigen is known for it.

CDR3 size: 12 residues. The V end lost 5 bases, the J end lost 7 bases, and 11 bases lay between the germline ends. The source was cultured PBMCs, collected from culture after CMV antigen stimulation. The chain carries TRBV12-3 or TRBV12-4 and TRBJ1-1; D uncertain. This clonotype was obtained from a human donor in good health (CMV status not recorded). Some clones in this sample may be carry-over from other donors' samples. CDR3 protein: CASSRRVGEAFF. The CDR3 coding sequence is TGTGCCAGCAGTCGTAGGGTAGGTGAAGCTTTCTTT.